These T cell receptor beta chains were read from a single sample in a study of T cell repertoires in cytomegalovirus infection. TCRdb processed the reads anew with MiXCR; each CDR3 protein has one entry. The sample has about 140,000 distinct CDR3 sequences; about 6.5% are singletons. Material: PBMCs. The receptors originated from a human donor in good health (CMV status not recorded). Some clones in this sample may be carry-over from other donors' samples. The CDR3 runs from the conserved cysteine through the conserved F or W. D genes are given only for firm matches. Clone size is not always given. Where it is, it says once, few, many or a class for expanded clones.

>many|TRBJ2-5|TRBV29-1|.|13
TGCAGCGTTGAAGGGGAGGCTGGTGGGACCCAGTACTTC
CSVEGEAGGTQYF
>.|TRBJ2-7|TRBV7-2|.|14
TGTGCCAGCAGCTCGGACAGATACTCCTACGAGCAGTACTTC
CASSSDRYSYEQYF
>.|TRBJ1-1|TRBV18|.|14
TGTGCCAGCTCACCACCGGGAGGGAACACTGAAGCTTTCTTT
CASSPPGGNTEAFF
>many|TRBJ1-2|TRBV28|TRBD1|16
TGTGCCGCCTCATCAGGACAGGGGGCATGGGGCTATGGCTACACCTTC
CAASSGQGAWGYGYTF
>many|TRBJ1-5|TRBV5-8|.|13
TGTGCCAGCAGCCCAGGGTTCAATCAGCCCCAGCATTTT
CASSPGFNQPQHF
>.|TRBJ2-3|TRBV2|TRBD2|14
TGTGCCAGCAGTGAACAAGCGGGGATAGATACGCAGTATTTT
CASSEQAGIDTQYF
>many|TRBJ1-1|TRBV7-2|.|13
TGTGCCAGCAGCTTAGACCCGATGCTTGAAGCTTTCTTT
CASSLDPMLEAFF
>many|TRBJ1-1|TRBV2|.|14
TGTGCCAGCAGTGCATCTTTAATGAACACTGAAGCTTTCTTT
CASSASLMNTEAFF
>.|TRBJ2-7|TRBV20-1|TRBD1|14
TGCAGCCAGGCCGGACAGGGCCGATCCTACGAGCAGTACTTC
CSQAGQGRSYEQYF
>many|TRBJ2-4|TRBV7-2|TRBD2|17
TGTGCCAGCAGCTTACCCGTGATGGGGGGGGTGGAAAACATTCAGTACTTC
CASSLPVMGGVENIQYF
>many|TRBJ1-1|TRBV19|.|15
TGTGCCACCCACCCCATAGACAGACCGGACACTGAAGCTTTCTTT
CATHPIDRPDTEAFF
>many|TRBJ1-5|TRBV9|.|13
TGTGCCAGCAGCGTTGCAGGGAGCCAGCCCCAGCATTTT
CASSVAGSQPQHF
>few|TRBJ2-7|TRBV29-1|.|12
TGCAGCGTTGAAGAGGGGGGTGACGAGCAGTACTTC
CSVEEGGDEQYF
>many|TRBJ1-6|TRBV7-8|.|14
TGTGCCAGCAGCCCTTTGGGCCTATATTCACCCCTCCACTTT
CASSPLGLYSPLHF
>few|TRBJ2-3|TRBV7-9|.|14
TGTGCCAGCAGTCCGGAGGGGAACACAGATACGCAGTATTTT
CASSPEGNTDTQYF
>few|TRBJ1-5|TRBV20-1|TRBD1|14
TGCAGTGGTTGGACAGGAGGTTTAGGTCAGCCCCAGCATTTT
CSGWTGGLGQPQHF
>many|TRBJ1-2|TRBV19|.|10
TGTGCCAGTAGCCAGGACCGCCTAACCTTC
CASSQDRLTF
>many|TRBJ1-6|TRBV7-2|.|15
TGTGCCAGCAGCTCTCGTGGGGGCCGGACTTCACCCCTCCACTTT
CASSSRGGRTSPLHF
>.|TRBJ1-6|TRBV7-8|.|17
TGTGCCAGCAGCTTATCCGGGGGTAGCTCCTATAATTCACCCCTCCACTTT
CASSLSGGSSYNSPLHF
>many|TRBJ2-7|TRBV15|TRBD1|16
TGTGCCACCAGCAGAGAGCCCGCGGGACAGGCCTACGAGCAGTACTTC
CATSREPAGQAYEQYF
>many|TRBJ1-1|TRBV7-3|.|16
TGTGCCAGCAGTCCGACACCAGCCTCGGCGAACACTGAAGCTTTCTTT
CASSPTPASANTEAFF
>many|TRBJ2-2|TRBV6-1|TRBD1|14
TGTGCCAGCGGGGACAGGGTCGGCACCGGGGAGCTGTTTTTT
CASGDRVGTGELFF
>.|TRBJ1-2|TRBV3-1|.|14
TGTGCCAGCAGCCAAGATCGTTCAGGGAGAGGCTACACCTTC
CASSQDRSGRGYTF
>few|TRBJ2-3|TRBV14|TRBD2|16
TGTGCCAGCAGCCAACTCGTAGCGGGGGCCGCAGATACGCAGTATTTT
CASSQLVAGAADTQYF
>.|TRBJ2-1|TRBV19|TRBD1|15
TGTGCCAGTAGTCCCGGGACAGGGAGTTACGATGAGCAGTTCTTC
CASSPGTGSYDEQFF
>many|TRBJ2-1|TRBV6-2/TRBV6-3|TRBD1|12
TGTGCCAGCAGGGACAGGGACCATGAGCAGTTCTTC
CASRDRDHEQFF
>few|TRBJ2-3|TRBV6-2/TRBV6-3|TRBD2|14
TGTGCCAGCAGATCACCGGGGGAGGGAGGTACGCAGTATTTT
CASRSPGEGGTQYF
>few|TRBJ2-5|TRBV5-1|TRBD1|15
TGCGCCAGCAGCTTGGAGGGGGCTCGGGAAGAGACCCAGTACTTC
CASSLEGAREETQYF
>.|TRBJ2-5|TRBV5-5|.|16
TGTGCCAGCAGCTTGCTAGACACCCCTCCTGGGGAGACCCAGTACTTC
CASSLLDTPPGETQYF
>many|TRBJ1-5|TRBV28|.|15
TGTGCCAGCAGTGCACTCGGAGGGAGCAATCAGCCCCAGCATTTT
CASSALGGSNQPQHF
>few|TRBJ1-1|TRBV11-2|.|15
TGTGCCAGCAGATTTTCCCGGGGGGCGCCCACTGAAGCTTTCTTT
CASRFSRGAPTEAFF
>many|TRBJ2-1|TRBV7-2|.|14
TGTGCCAGCAGCTTAGAGACGCAAATGCATGAGCAGTTCTTC
CASSLETQMHEQFF
>many|TRBJ2-3|TRBV11-2|TRBD1|16
TGTGCCAGCAGCTCGCGAGACAGGGGAAGCACAGATACGCAGTATTTT
CASSSRDRGSTDTQYF
>.|TRBJ2-3|TRBV7-3|.|17
TGTGCCAGCAGCTTAATGGCCCCATCTTCGGGAGCAGATACGCAGTATTTT
CASSLMAPSSGADTQYF
>many|TRBJ1-6|TRBV19|.|14
TGTGCCAGTAGTATCGGGCAAATGGGTTCACCCCTCCACTTT
CASSIGQMGSPLHF
>few|TRBJ2-5|TRBV5-5|TRBD2|15
TGTGCCAGCAGCCGCCTGACTAGCGGGCAAGAGACCCAGTACTTC
CASSRLTSGQETQYF
>few|TRBJ2-5|TRBV29-1|TRBD2|12
TGCAGCGTTTGGACTAGCTCACAGACCCAGTACTTC
CSVWTSSQTQYF
>many|TRBJ2-2|TRBV7-9|.|13
TGTGCCAGCAGCTCGCCGAACACCGGGGAGCTGTTTTTT
CASSSPNTGELFF
>few|TRBJ2-1|TRBV29-1|.|10
TGCAGCGTTGGAGGACACGAGCAGTTCTTC
CSVGGHEQFF
>many|TRBJ1-3|TRBV10-1|.|13
TGCGCCAGCAGTGTATCGCAAGGAAACACCATATATTTT
CASSVSQGNTIYF
>.|TRBJ2-5|TRBV5-6|.|14
TGTGCCAGCAGTTGGATGGGTACCCAAGAGACCCAGTACTTC
CASSWMGTQETQYF
>many|TRBJ1-3|TRBV7-9|.|14
TGTGCCAGCATCAGGGACATCTCTGGAAACACCATATATTTT
CASIRDISGNTIYF
>many|TRBJ2-2|TRBV6-2/TRBV6-3|.|13
TGTGCCAGCAGTTCCCAGGGTATCGGGGAGCTGTTTTTT
CASSSQGIGELFF
>.|TRBJ2-7|TRBV6-2/TRBV6-3|.|12
TGTGCCAGCAGTTACACCCTCTACGAGCAGTACTTC
CASSYTLYEQYF
>many|TRBJ2-7|TRBV7-3|.|13
TGTGCCAGCAGCTTATTTGTAGGGGGCGAGCAGTACTTC
CASSLFVGGEQYF
>many|TRBJ2-5|TRBV12-3/TRBV12-4|.|14
TGTGCCAGCAGTTTTACCTGGGGGCGAGAGACCCAGTACTTC
CASSFTWGRETQYF
>.|TRBJ1-1|TRBV29-1|.|14
TGCAGCGGGGGAGAACCAGGGAATAGGGCTGAAGCTTTCTTT
CSGGEPGNRAEAFF